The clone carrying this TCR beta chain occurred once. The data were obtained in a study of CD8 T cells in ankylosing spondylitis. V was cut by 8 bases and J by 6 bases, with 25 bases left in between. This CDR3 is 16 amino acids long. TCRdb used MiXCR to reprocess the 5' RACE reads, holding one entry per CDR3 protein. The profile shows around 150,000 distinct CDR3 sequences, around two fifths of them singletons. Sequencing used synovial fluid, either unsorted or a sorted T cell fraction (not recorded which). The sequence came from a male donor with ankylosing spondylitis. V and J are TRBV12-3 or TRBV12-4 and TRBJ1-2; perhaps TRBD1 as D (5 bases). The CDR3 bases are TGTGCCAGCTTGGGCTCTCGGGGGGAATTCCCCGATGGCTACACCTTC. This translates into CASLGSRGEFPDGYTF.